Shown below are 15 T cell receptor beta chains from a single sample sequenced in a study of blood T cells in healthy people across ages (dated by TCRdb to the mid-2010s). The library was obtained by 5' RACE. The second PCR ran for roughly 6 to 11 cycles and used a J-beta primer mix along with a sample-barcoded 5' primer. TCRdb's own reprocessing of the public reads used fastp at Q25 and MiXCR and kept productive beta chains. Rows merge per CDR3 protein into single entries with the most common DNA and genes. Within this sample are some 1,800,000 distinct CDR3 sequences, with 30% to 40% of them counted one time only. The ten largest clones take up under 30% of the sample. The sequencing sample was made of blood. These receptors all stem from a human donor in good health.

A few counts support this clonotype. The chain joins TRBV15 to TRBJ2-5; possibly TRBD2 for D (5 bases). Germline V CDR1 and CDR2: LNHNV, YYDKDF (reference sequence). This CDR3 has 15 residues. Trimming cost V 5 bases and J 0 bases, with 13 bases left between them. The CDR3 here is CATSARGPYQETQYF. The CDR3 DNA reads TGTGCCACCAGCGCCCGCGGGCCGTACCAAGAGACCCAGTACTTC.

The V call is TRBV27, the J call TRBJ2-6; D not resolved. There are 18 residues in the CDR3. V was trimmed by 8 bases and J by 0 bases, leaving 20 bases between them. Per the germline V gene, CDR1 is MNHEY and CDR2 is SMNVEV (reference sequence). This chain's CDR3 is CASPSRAIDDSGANVLTF. The CDR3 DNA follows: TGTGCCAGCCCGTCAAGGGCAATTGACGACTCTGGGGCCAACGTCCTGACTTTC.

This clonotype was seen more than once but under ten times. V is TRBV7-8 and J is TRBJ2-7; perhaps D is TRBD1 or TRBD2 (6 bases each). There are 15 residues in the CDR3. The ends were cut back, 4 bases at V and 0 bases at J, with 13 bases in the middle. Germline-derived CDR1 and CDR2 are SGHVS and FQNEAQ. CDR3 sequence: CASSSLGGNSYEQYF. CDR3 coding DNA: TGTGCCAGCAGCTCCTTGGGGGGCAACTCCTACGAGCAGTACTTC.

This clonotype was observed a handful of times. The V and J genes are TRBV29-1 and TRBJ1-2, with D possibly being TRBD1 (5 bases). The CDR3 covers 17 residues. The V end was cut by 0 bases, the J end by 3 bases, with 20 bases between. Germline lookup yields CDR1 SQVTM and CDR2 ANQGSEA. The CDR3 protein is CSVEEGGNPKVDYGYTF. CDR3 sequence (DNA): TGCAGCGTTGAAGAGGGGGGAAACCCAAAAGTGGACTATGGCTACACCTTC.

The V call is TRBV20-1, the J call TRBJ1-5, with no clear D. The CDR3 has 14 residues. CDR1 DFQATT and CDR2 SNEGSKA come from the germline V gene (reference sequence). Here the CDR3 reads CSAWTGIGNQPQHF. CDR3 DNA: TGCAGCGCTTGGACGGGGATCGGCAATCAGCCCCAGCATTTT.

This clonotype was recorded a few times. The chain joins TRBV7-6 to TRBJ2-7; 12 bases fit TRBD2. The CDR3 loop spans 16 amino acids. V was pared by 6 bases and J by 0 bases, with 6 bases of the junction left unmatched. The germline V gene encodes CDR1 SGHVS and CDR2 FNYEAQ. The CDR3, as DNA: TGTGCCAGCAGTGCAGAGGGACTAGCGGGCTCCTACGAGCAGTACTTC. This encodes CASSAEGLAGSYEQYF.

A few counts support this clonotype. V gene TRBV20-1 combines with J gene TRBJ2-3, with 14 bases fitting TRBD2. The CDR3 length is 16 residues. Trimming at V came to 4 bases and at J to 2 bases, leaving 5 bases not matched to a gene. Germline V gene sequence: CDR1 DFQATT, CDR2 SNEGSKA (reference sequence). Here the CDR3 DNA reads TGCAGTGCTATGGGACTAGCGGGGGCAAACACAGATACGCAGTATTTT. It translates to CSAMGLAGANTDTQYF.

The V and J genes are TRBV4-1 and TRBJ2-1; possibly TRBD2 for D (6 bases). Germline V gene data show CDR1 as MGHRA and CDR2 as YSYEKL. V dropped 4 bases and J dropped 0 bases, with 25 bases sitting between them. The CDR3 is made up of 20 amino acids. The CDR3 coding sequence is TGCGCCAGCAGCCGCACGTGGCGGGACGAAGAATTCGTCTCCTACAATGAGCAGTTCTTC. Its translation: CASSRTWRDEEFVSYNEQFF.

This chain joins TRBV12-3 or TRBV12-4 and TRBJ1-1; no clear D. This CDR3 has 13 residues. V gave up 4 bases and J gave up 4 bases, with 10 bases separating them. The CDR3 DNA reads TGTGCCAGCAGTTCTCTCATGAGCACTGAAGCTTTCTTT. Translation: CASSSLMSTEAFF.

The V gene is TRBV3-1, the J gene TRBJ2-5; D is possibly TRBD1 or TRBD2 (6 bases each). Germline V gives CDR1 LGHDT, CDR2 YNNKEL (reference sequence). The ends were cut back, 5 bases at V and 5 bases at J, with 12 bases in the middle. CDR3 length: 13 residues. In DNA form, the CDR3 reads TGTGCCAGCAGCTGGGGGGCCTTGGAGACCCAGTACTTC. As protein: CASSWGALETQYF.

V is TRBV9 and J is TRBJ2-1, with D perhaps matching TRBD1 (5 bases). This CDR3 region has 12 residues. The germline V and J ends were trimmed by 3 bases and 13 bases, with 14 bases remaining between them. CDR1 and CDR2 (germline): SGDLS, YYNGEE. The CDR3 loop is CASSEGQETQFF. CDR3 bases: TGTGCCAGCAGCGAGGGGCAAGAGACCCAGTTCTTC.

Note on this clonotype: A read error may account for a junction end that differs from germline. The V and J genes are TRBV11-2 and TRBJ2-6; no definite D call. The V gene's germline CDR1 is SGHAT and CDR2 FQNNGV. This CDR3 has 18 amino acids. For the CDR3, the DNA is TGTACCAGCAGCTACCGACCAAGCCCCCTAGCTGGGGCCAACGTCCTGACTTTC. Translation: CTSSYRPSPLAGANVLTF.

The rearrangement uses TRBV5-5 and TRBJ2-5, with a tentative D call TRBD1 (6 bases). This CDR3 contains 15 residues. Trimming stripped 2 bases from V and 5 bases from J, with 16 bases between. The V gene's germline CDR1 is SGHKS and CDR2 YYEKEE (reference sequence). CDR3 sequence (DNA): TGTGCCAGCAGCTTTGACAGGCCCGACGGGGAGACCCAGTACTTC. It codes for CASSFDRPDGETQYF.

The chain joins TRBV4-3 to TRBJ2-1; 10 bases agree with TRBD2. The J call is in doubt because the DNA end fits TRBJ2-7 better. This CDR3 has 17 amino acids. Per germline, CDR1 LGHNA and CDR2 YSLEER. CDR3 DNA sequence: TGCGCCAGCAGCCAAGAATCGGCTAGCGGGGGCTACAATGAGCAGTACTTC. Amino acids: CASSQESASGGYNEQYF.

This chain joins TRBV29-1 and TRBJ2-3, with TRBD1 matching over 8 bases. The CDR3 runs 15 residues. Germline trimming cut 6 bases from V and 4 bases from J; bases unmatched to any gene: 12. Germline CDR1 and CDR2: SQVTM and ANQGSEA. CDR3 protein: CSVASTGEIADTQYF. The DNA of the CDR3 is TGCAGCGTCGCCTCGACAGGGGAAATCGCAGATACGCAGTATTTT.